This TCR beta chain derives from a study of a mutant IDH1 vaccine in newly diagnosed glioma. Background on the study: Initiation of the vaccine course occurred 4-6 weeks after radiotherapy alone, or alongside temozolomide cycles. Study conclusions and caveats: Apparently, pseudoprogression bore no relation to changes among the top peripheral T cell clonotypes.

Time point indicated: week 35, safety follow-up. Mutant IDH1 20-mer peptide, at 300 ug, made up each vaccine dose, with topical imiquimod. TCRdb's table, derived via immunoSEQ multiplex PCR, lists solely in-frame clones and lacks some. The sample lists 20,000 to 30,000 clones, approximately 87% occurring once. The germline gives CDR1 SGHRS, CDR2 YFSETQ. The CDR3 totals 16 residues. V was clipped by 3 bases and J by 0 bases; unmatched bases: 5. This clone was seen a single time. Its cognate antigen is unknown. The TCR sequence derives from a young man with glioma. The source material was PBMCs, sampled from a glioma patient whose treatment included an IDH1 peptide vaccine. The chain combines TRBV5-1 with TRBJ1-3, with 8 nucleotides matching TRBD1. The CDR3 reads CASSYNRGNSGNTIYF. CDR3 in DNA: TGCGCCAGCAGCTATAACAGGGGGAACTCTGGAAACACCATATATTTT.